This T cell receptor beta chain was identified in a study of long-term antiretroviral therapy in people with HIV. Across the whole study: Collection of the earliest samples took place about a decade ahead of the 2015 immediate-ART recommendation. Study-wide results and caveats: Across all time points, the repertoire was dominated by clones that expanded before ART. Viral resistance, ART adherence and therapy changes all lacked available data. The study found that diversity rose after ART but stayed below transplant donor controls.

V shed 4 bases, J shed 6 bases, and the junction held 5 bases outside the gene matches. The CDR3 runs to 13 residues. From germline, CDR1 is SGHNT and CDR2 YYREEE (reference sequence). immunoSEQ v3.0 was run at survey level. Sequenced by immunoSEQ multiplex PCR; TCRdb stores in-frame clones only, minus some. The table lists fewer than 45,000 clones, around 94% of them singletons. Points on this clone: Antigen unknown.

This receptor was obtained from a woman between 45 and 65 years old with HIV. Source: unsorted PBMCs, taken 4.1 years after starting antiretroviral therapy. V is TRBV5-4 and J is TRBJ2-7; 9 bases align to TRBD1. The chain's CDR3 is CASSLQGAVEQYF. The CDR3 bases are TGTGCCAGCAGCCTACAGGGGGCTGTCGAGCAGTACTTC.